A selection of T cell receptor beta chains follows, all from one sample in a study of graft-versus-host responses after intestinal transplantation. The method was immunoSEQ multiplex PCR; TCRdb's version includes in-frame clones alone and lacks a portion of them. This sample has 20,000 to 25,000 clones, with around three quarters found just once. The sequencing here drew on ileum tissue, taken 12 days after intestinal transplant. The receptors were gathered from a human patient who received an intestinal transplant, so some T cells may come from the graft donor. Both conserved end residues are part of each CDR3. Each record gives: D gene, V gene, CDR3 length, J gene, clone size, CDR3 protein, CDR3 DNA. D genes are given only for firm matches. Some rows have no size entry. The others give once, few or many, or a class for an expanded clone.

D gene: NA
V gene: TRBV7-9
CDR3 length: 15
J gene: TRBJ2-7
clone size: NA
CDR3 protein: CASEVRVEGIYEQYF
CDR3 DNA: TGTGCCAGCGAAGTAAGGGTGGAGGGAATCTACGAGCAGTACTTC

D gene: NA
V gene: TRBV10-3
CDR3 length: 15
J gene: TRBJ1-1
clone size: few
CDR3 protein: CAISGGQANTVEAFF
CDR3 DNA: TGTGCCATCAGTGGCGGGCAGGCTAACACAGTTGAAGCTTTCTTT

D gene: TRBD1
V gene: TRBV12-5
CDR3 length: 14
J gene: TRBJ2-3
clone size: NA
CDR3 protein: CASGRTGSTDTQYF
CDR3 DNA: TGTGCTAGTGGTCGGACAGGGAGCACAGATACGCAGTATTTT

D gene: TRBD2
V gene: TRBV6-1
CDR3 length: 16
J gene: TRBJ2-1
clone size: few
CDR3 protein: CASSEWTSGGRNEQFF
CDR3 DNA: TGTGCCAGCAGTGAATGGACTAGCGGGGGGCGCAATGAGCAGTTCTTC

D gene: NA
V gene: TRBV7-9
CDR3 length: 15
J gene: TRBJ1-2
clone size: NA
CDR3 protein: CASSSSLEGVDGYTF
CDR3 DNA: TGTGCCAGCAGCTCCTCTTTAGAGGGGGTTGATGGCTACACCTTC

D gene: NA
V gene: TRBV11-2
CDR3 length: 16
J gene: TRBJ2-5
clone size: NA
CDR3 protein: CASSYWTEEMQETQYF
CDR3 DNA: TGTGCCAGCAGCTACTGGACGGAGGAGATGCAAGAGACCCAGTACTTC

D gene: NA
V gene: TRBV7-8
CDR3 length: 11
J gene: TRBJ2-3
clone size: NA
CDR3 protein: CASSSVWTQYF
CDR3 DNA: TGTGCCAGCAGCTCGGTGTGGACGCAGTATTTT

D gene: NA
V gene: TRBV18
CDR3 length: 13
J gene: TRBJ1-2
clone size: few
CDR3 protein: CASSHLSIPGYTF
CDR3 DNA: TGTGCCAGCTCACACCTAAGTATTCCCGGCTACACCTTC

D gene: NA
V gene: TRBV5-1
CDR3 length: 14
J gene: TRBJ2-5
clone size: NA
CDR3 protein: CASSLAFGGETQYF
CDR3 DNA: TGCGCCAGCAGCTTGGCCTTTGGCGGAGAGACCCAGTACTTC

D gene: NA
V gene: TRBV7-9
CDR3 length: 12
J gene: TRBJ1-2
clone size: NA
CDR3 protein: CASSSQDYGYTF
CDR3 DNA: TGTGCCAGCAGCAGTCAGGACTATGGCTACACCTTC

D gene: TRBD2
V gene: TRBV4-1
CDR3 length: 15
J gene: TRBJ2-3
clone size: once
CDR3 protein: CASSDTSGGGDTQYF
CDR3 DNA: TGCGCCAGCAGCGACACTAGCGGGGGCGGTGATACGCAGTATTTT

D gene: NA
V gene: TRBV11-1
CDR3 length: 16
J gene: TRBJ2-2
clone size: NA
CDR3 protein: CASSPFGTLNTGELFF
CDR3 DNA: TGTGCCAGCAGCCCCTTCGGGACACTCAACACCGGGGAGCTGTTTTTT

D gene: TRBD1
V gene: TRBV13
CDR3 length: 15
J gene: TRBJ1-2
clone size: NA
CDR3 protein: CAGAGGTGGLYGYTF
CDR3 DNA: TGTGCCGGGGCCGGGGGGACAGGGGGCCTCTATGGCTACACCTTC